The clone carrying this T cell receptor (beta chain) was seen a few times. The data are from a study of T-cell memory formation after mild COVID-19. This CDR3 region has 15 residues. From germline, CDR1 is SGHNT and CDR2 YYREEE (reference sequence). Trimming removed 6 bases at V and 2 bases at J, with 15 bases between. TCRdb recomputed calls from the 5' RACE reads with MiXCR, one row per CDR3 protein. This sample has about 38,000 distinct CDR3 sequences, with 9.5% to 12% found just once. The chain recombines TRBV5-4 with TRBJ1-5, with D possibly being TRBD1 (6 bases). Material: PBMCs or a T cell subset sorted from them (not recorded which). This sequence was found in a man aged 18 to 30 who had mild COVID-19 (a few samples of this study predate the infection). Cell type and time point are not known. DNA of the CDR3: TGTGCCAGCAACGTACAGGGACTAGGCAATCAGCCCCAGCATTTT. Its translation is CASNVQGLGNQPQHF. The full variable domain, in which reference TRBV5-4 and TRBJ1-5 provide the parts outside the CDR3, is ETGVTQSPTHLIKTRGQQVTLRCSSQSGHNTVSWYQQALGQGPQFIFQYYREEENGRGNFPPRFSGLQFPNYSSELNVNALELDDSALYLCASNVQGLGNQPQHFGDGTRLSIL.